Here is one T cell receptor (beta chain) with its context. The data are from a study of resident and recirculating memory T cells in vitiligo. Background on the study: Each patient gave two lesional and two nonlesional epidermal shave biopsies, plus PBMCs.

The V gene end was trimmed by 11 bases and the J gene end by 10 bases; junction bases not matched to a gene: 12. The CDR3 loop spans 14 amino acids. Germline V gene data show CDR1 as MGHDK and CDR2 as SYGVNS. Method: immunoSEQ multiplex PCR; TCRdb's copy keeps in-frame clones and lacks some. The data hold 75,000 to 85,000 clones, with 90% to 95% observed a single time. The sequenced sample consisted of blood. This clonotype was obtained from a male donor with vitiligo. The chain is built from TRBV25-1 and TRBJ1-4; 11 bases are shared with TRBD1. This CDR3 is CARALGQGEGKLFF. DNA for the CDR3: TGTGCCCGTGCATTGGGACAGGGGGAGGGAAAACTGTTTTTT.